The clone carrying this T cell receptor beta chain occurred many times. The sample is drawn from a study of neurological immune-mediated disorders. The trim removed 7 bases at V and 8 bases at J, leaving 14 bases unmatched. The CDR3 contains 15 residues. Germline CDR1 and CDR2: MNHEY and SMNVEV (reference sequence). Using its own MiXCR run on the 5' RACE reads, TCRdb lists one record per CDR3 protein. The table records 80,000 or so distinct CDR3 sequences, about 9.5% of them present only once. The chain is built from TRBV27 and TRBJ1-2, with 9 bases matching TRBD1. The sequencing input was PBMCs. This TCR was sampled from a man between 45 and 60 years old in good health. CDR3 sequence: CASNTQPGQGSGYTF. The DNA for the CDR3 is TGTGCCAGCAACACTCAACCGGGACAGGGCTCCGGCTACACCTTC.